Listed below are T cell receptor beta chains from one sample, sequenced in a study of T-cell memory formation after mild COVID-19. TCRdb processed the 5' RACE reads anew with MiXCR; each CDR3 protein has one entry. There are under 300,000 distinct CDR3 sequences in the sample; over 9% occur only once, and 20% to 25% lies in the top ten. Sequencing was performed on PBMCs or a T cell subset sorted from them (not recorded which). These receptors were obtained from a man between 18 and 29 years old who had mild COVID-19 (a few samples of this study predate the infection). Cell type and time point are not known. CDR3s leave out the opening cysteine and the closing phenylalanine or tryptophan. Each record gives: J gene, V gene, CDR3 protein.

J gene: TRBJ1-1; V gene: TRBV20-1; CDR3 protein: SARDAGQGHYAEAF
J gene: TRBJ1-1; V gene: TRBV18; CDR3 protein: ASSPNRQGGTEAF
J gene: TRBJ2-1; V gene: TRBV19; CDR3 protein: ASSIVANEQF
J gene: TRBJ2-2; V gene: TRBV20-1; CDR3 protein: SASTGPTGELF
J gene: TRBJ2-7; V gene: TRBV5-1; CDR3 protein: ASSTRPRDRSAYEQY
J gene: TRBJ2-2; V gene: TRBV4-3; CDR3 protein: ASSQAPGQGSGELF
J gene: TRBJ2-7; V gene: TRBV5-1; CDR3 protein: ASSSDGYYEQY
J gene: TRBJ1-3; V gene: TRBV15; CDR3 protein: ATSRDPGRNTIY
J gene: TRBJ1-1; V gene: TRBV7-2; CDR3 protein: ASSLAPRGNTEAF
J gene: TRBJ2-6; V gene: TRBV4-3; CDR3 protein: ASSQPGANVLT
J gene: TRBJ2-1; V gene: TRBV15; CDR3 protein: ATTRRTLYNEQF
J gene: TRBJ2-3; V gene: TRBV20-1; CDR3 protein: SAMGGQESTDTQY
J gene: TRBJ2-2; V gene: TRBV4-3; CDR3 protein: ASSPEGGQGLF
J gene: TRBJ2-5; V gene: TRBV28; CDR3 protein: ASSLNLGQY
J gene: TRBJ2-3; V gene: TRBV20-1; CDR3 protein: SAPQGDTQY
J gene: TRBJ1-5; V gene: TRBV5-6; CDR3 protein: ASSSEGAGQPQH
J gene: TRBJ2-1; V gene: TRBV7-9; CDR3 protein: ASSLEGIQF
J gene: TRBJ2-3; V gene: TRBV7-2; CDR3 protein: ASRRTRADTQY
J gene: TRBJ2-1; V gene: TRBV12-3/TRBV12-4; CDR3 protein: ASSLEGQGKNEQF
J gene: TRBJ2-6; V gene: TRBV7-2; CDR3 protein: ASSLNAGTNGANVLT
J gene: TRBJ2-2; V gene: TRBV24-1; CDR3 protein: ATSGTDMNTGELF
J gene: TRBJ2-3; V gene: TRBV11-2; CDR3 protein: ASSYWAGDSTDTQY
J gene: TRBJ1-1; V gene: TRBV20-1; CDR3 protein: TYEGPGTEAF
J gene: TRBJ2-4; V gene: TRBV12-3/TRBV12-4; CDR3 protein: ASRPLGRNIQY
J gene: TRBJ2-5; V gene: TRBV7-3; CDR3 protein: ASSRQRGGQETQY
J gene: TRBJ2-3; V gene: TRBV7-2; CDR3 protein: ASSLTLWSGATQY